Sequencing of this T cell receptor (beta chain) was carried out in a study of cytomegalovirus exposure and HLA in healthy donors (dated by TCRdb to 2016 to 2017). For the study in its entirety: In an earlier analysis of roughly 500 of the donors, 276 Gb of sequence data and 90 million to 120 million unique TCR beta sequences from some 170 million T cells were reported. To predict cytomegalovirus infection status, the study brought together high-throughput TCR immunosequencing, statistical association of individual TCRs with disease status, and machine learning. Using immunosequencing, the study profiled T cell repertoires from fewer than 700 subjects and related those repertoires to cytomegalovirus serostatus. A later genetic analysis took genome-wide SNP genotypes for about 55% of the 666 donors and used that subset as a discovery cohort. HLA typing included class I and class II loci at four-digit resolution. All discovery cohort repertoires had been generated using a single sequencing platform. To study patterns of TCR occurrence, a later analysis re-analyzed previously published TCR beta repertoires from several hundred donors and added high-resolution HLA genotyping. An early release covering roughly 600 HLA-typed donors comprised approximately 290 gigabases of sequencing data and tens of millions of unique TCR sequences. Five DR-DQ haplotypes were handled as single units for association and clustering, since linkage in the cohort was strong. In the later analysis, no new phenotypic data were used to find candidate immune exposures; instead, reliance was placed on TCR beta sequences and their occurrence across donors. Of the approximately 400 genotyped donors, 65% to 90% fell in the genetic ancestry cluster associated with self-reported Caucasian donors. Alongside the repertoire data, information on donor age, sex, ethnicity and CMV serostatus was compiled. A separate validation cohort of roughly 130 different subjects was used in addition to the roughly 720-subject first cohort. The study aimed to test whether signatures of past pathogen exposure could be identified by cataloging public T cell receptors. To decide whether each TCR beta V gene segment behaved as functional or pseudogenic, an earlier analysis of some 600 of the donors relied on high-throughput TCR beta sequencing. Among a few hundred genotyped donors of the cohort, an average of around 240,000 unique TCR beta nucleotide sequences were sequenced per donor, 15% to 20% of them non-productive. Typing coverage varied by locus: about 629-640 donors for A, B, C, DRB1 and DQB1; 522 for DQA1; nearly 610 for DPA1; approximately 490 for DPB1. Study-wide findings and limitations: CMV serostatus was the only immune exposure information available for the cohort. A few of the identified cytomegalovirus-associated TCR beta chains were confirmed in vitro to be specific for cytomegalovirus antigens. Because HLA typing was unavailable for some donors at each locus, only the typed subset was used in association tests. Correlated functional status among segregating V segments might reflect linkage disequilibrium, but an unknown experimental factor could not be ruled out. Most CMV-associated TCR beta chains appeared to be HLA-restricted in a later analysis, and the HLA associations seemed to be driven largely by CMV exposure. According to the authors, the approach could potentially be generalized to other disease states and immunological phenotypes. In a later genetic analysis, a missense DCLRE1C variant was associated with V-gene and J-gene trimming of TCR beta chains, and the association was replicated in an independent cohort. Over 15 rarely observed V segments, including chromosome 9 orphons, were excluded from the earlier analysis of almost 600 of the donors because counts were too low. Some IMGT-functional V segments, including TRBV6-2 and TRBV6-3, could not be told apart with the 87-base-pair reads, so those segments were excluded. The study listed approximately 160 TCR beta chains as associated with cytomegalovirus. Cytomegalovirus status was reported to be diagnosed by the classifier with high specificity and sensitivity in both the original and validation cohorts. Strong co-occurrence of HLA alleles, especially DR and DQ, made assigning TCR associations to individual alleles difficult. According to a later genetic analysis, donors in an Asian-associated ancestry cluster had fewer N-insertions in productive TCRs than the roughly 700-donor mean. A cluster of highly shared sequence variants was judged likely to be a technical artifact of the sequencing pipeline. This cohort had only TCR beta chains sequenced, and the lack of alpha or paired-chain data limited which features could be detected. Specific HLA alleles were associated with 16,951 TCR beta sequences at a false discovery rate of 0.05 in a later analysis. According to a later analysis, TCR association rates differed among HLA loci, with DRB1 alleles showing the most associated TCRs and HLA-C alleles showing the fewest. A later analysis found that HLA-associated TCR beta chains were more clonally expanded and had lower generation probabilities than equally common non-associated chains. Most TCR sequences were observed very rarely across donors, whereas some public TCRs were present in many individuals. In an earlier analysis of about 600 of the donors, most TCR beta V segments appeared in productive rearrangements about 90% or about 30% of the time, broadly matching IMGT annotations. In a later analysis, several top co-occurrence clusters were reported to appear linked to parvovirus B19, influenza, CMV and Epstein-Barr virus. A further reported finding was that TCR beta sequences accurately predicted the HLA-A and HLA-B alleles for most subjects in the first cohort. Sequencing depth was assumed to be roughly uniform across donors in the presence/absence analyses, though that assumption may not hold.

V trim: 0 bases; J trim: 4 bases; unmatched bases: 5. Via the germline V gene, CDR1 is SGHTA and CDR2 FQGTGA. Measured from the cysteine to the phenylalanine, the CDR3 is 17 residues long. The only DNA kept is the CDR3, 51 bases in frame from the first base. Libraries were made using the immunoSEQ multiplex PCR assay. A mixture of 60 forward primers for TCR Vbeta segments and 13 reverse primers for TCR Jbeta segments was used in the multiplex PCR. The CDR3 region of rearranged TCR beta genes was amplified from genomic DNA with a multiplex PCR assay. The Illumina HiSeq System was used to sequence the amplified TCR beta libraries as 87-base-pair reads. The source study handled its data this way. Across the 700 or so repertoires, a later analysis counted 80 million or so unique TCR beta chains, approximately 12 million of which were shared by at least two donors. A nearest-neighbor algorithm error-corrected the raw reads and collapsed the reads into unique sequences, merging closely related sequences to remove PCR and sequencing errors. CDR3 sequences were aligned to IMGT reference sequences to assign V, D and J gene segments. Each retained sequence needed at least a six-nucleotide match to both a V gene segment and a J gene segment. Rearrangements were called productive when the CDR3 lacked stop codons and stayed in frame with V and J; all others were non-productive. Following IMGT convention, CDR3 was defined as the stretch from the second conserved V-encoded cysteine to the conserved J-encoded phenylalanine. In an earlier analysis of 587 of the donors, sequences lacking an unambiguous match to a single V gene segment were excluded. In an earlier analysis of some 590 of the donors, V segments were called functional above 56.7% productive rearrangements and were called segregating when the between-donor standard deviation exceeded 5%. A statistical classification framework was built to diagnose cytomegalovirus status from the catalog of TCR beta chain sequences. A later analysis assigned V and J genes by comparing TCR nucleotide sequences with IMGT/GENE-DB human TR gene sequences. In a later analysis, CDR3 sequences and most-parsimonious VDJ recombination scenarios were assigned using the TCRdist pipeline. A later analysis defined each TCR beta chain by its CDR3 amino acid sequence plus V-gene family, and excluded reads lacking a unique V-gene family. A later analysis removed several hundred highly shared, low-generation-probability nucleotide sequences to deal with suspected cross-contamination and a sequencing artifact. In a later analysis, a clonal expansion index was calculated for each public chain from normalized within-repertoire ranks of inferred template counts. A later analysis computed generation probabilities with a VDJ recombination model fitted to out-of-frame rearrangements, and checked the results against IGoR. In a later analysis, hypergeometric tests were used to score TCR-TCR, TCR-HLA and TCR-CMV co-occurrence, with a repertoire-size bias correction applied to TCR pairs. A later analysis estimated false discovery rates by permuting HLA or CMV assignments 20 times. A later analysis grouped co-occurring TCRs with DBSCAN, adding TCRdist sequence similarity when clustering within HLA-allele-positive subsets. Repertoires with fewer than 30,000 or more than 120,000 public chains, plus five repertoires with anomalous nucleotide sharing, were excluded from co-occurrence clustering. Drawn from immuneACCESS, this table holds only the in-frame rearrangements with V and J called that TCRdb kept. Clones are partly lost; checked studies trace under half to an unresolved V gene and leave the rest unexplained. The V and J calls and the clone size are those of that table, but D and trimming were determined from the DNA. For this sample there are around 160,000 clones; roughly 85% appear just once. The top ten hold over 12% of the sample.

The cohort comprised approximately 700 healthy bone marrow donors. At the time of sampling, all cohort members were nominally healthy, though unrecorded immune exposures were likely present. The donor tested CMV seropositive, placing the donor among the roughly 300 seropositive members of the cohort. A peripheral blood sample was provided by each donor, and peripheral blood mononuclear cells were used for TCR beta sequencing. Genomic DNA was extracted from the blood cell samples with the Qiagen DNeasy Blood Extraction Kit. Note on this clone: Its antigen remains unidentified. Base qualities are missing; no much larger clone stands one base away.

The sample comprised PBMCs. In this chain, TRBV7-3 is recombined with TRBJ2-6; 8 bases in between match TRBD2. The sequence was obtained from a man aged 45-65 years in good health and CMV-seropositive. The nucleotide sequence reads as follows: TGTGCCAGCAGCTTAACTAGCGGGGTCACCGGGGCCAACGTCCTGACTTTC. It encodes CASSLTSGVTGANVLTF.